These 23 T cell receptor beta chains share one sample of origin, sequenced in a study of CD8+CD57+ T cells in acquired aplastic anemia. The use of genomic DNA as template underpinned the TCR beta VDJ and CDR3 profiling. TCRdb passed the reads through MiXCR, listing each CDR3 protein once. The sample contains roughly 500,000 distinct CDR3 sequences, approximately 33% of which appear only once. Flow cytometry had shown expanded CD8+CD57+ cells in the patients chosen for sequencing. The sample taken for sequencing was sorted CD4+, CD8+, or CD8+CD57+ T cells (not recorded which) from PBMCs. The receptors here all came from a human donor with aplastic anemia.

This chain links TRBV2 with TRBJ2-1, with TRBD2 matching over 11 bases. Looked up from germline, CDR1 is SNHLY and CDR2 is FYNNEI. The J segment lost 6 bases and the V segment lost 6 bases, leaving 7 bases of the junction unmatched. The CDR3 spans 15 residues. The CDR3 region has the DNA TGTGCCAGCAGCCGGGATCTAGCGGGGGGCAATGAGCAGTTCTTC. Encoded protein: CASSRDLAGGNEQFF.

The CDR3 region is CASSPRTGRDYEQYF. CDR3 nucleotide sequence: TGTGCCAGCAGCCCACGGACAGGCAGGGACTACGAGCAGTACTTC. The chain carries TRBV2 and TRBJ2-7, with TRBD1 identical over 7 bases. The germline CDR1 and CDR2 sequences are SNHLY and FYNNEI. The CDR3 consists of 15 residues. Germline trimming cut 6 bases from V and 3 bases from J; bases unmatched to any gene: 11.

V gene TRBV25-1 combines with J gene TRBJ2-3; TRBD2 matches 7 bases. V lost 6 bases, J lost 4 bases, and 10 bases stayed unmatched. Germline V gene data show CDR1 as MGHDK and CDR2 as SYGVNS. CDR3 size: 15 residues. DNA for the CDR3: TGTGCCAGCAGCGCTTTTGGGGGAGGGGCAGATACGCAGTATTTT. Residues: CASSAFGGGADTQYF.

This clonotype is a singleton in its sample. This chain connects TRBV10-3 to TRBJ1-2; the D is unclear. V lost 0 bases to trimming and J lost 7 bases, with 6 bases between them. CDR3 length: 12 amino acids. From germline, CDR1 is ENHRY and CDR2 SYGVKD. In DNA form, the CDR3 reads TGTGCCATCAGTGAGTCGTATGTTGGCTACACCTTC. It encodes CAISESYVGYTF.

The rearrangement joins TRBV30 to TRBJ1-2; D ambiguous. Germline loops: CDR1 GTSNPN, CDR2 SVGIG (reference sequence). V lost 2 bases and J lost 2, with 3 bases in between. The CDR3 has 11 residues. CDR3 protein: CAWSTNYGYTF. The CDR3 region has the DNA TGTGCCTGGAGTACAAACTATGGCTACACCTTC.

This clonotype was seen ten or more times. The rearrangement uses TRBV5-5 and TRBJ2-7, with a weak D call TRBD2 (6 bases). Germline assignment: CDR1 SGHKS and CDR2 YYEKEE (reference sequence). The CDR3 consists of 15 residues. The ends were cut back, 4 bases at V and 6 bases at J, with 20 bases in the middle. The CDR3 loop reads CASSVEVGRSSEQYF. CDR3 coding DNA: TGTGCCAGCAGCGTCGAGGTGGGGAGGTCGTCCGAGCAGTACTTC.

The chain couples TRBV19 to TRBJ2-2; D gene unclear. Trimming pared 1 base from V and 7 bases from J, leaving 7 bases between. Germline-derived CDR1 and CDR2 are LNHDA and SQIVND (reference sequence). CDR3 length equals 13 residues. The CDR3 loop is CASSIGLGGELFF. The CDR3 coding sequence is TGTGCCAGTAGTATAGGTCTCGGCGGGGAGCTGTTTTTT.

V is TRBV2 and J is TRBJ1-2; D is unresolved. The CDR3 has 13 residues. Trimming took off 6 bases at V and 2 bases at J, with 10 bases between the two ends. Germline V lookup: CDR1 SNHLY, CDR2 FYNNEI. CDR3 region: CASRPALNYGYTF. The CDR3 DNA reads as TGTGCCAGCAGGCCAGCCCTAAACTATGGCTACACCTTC.

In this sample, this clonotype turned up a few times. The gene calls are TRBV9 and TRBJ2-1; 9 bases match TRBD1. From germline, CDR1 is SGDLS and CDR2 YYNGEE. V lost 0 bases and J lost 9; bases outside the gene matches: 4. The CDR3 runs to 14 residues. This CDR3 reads CASSVVDRGIEQFF. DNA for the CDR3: TGTGCCAGCAGCGTAGTGGACAGGGGCATTGAGCAGTTCTTC.

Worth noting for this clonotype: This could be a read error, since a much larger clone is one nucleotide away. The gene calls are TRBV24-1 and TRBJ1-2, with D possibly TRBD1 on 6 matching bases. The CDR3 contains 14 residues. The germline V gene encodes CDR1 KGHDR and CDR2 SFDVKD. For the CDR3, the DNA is TGTGCCATCAGTGATCTGACAGGCAACTATGGCTACACCTTC. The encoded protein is CAISDLTGNYGYTF.

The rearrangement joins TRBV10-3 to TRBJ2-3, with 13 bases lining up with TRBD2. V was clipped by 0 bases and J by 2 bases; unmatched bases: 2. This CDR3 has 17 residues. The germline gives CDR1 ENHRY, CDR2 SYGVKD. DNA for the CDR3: TGTGCCATCAGTGAGTCCGGGACTAGCGGGGCCACAGATACGCAGTATTTT. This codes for CAISESGTSGATDTQYF.

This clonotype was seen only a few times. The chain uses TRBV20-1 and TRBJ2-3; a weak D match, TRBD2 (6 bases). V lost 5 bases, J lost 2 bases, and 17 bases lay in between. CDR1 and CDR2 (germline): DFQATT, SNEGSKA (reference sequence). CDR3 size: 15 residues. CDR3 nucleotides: TGCAGTGCTCGGGGACTGACGATAAACACAGATACGCAGTATTTT. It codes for CSARGLTINTDTQYF.

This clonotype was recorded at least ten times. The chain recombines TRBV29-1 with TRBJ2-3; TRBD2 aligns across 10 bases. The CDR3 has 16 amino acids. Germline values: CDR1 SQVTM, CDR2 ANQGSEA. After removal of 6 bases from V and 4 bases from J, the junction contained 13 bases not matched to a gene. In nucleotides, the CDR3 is TGCAGCGTCCGGGCTGACCTAGCGGGAGCAGCAGATACGCAGTATTTT. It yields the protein CSVRADLAGAADTQYF.

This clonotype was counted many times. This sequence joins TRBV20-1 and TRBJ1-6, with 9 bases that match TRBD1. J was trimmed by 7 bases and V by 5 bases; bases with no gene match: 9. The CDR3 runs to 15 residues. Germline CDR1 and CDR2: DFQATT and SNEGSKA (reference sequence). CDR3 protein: CSARRDRGINSPLHF. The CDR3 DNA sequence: TGCAGTGCTCGACGAGACAGGGGGATAAATTCACCCCTCCACTTT.

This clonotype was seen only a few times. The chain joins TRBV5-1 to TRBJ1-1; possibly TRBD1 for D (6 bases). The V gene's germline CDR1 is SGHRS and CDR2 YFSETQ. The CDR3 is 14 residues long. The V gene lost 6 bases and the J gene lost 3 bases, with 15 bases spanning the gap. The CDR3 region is CASTRGGGDTEAFF. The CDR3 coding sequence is TGCGCCAGCACTAGGGGGGGAGGGGACACTGAAGCTTTCTTT.

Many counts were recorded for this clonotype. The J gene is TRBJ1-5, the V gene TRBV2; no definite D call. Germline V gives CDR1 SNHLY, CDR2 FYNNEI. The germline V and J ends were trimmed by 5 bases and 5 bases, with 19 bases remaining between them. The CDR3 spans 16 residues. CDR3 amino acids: CASSYISLGGDQPQHF. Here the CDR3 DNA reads TGTGCCAGCAGTTATATCTCACTCGGTGGTGATCAGCCCCAGCATTTT.

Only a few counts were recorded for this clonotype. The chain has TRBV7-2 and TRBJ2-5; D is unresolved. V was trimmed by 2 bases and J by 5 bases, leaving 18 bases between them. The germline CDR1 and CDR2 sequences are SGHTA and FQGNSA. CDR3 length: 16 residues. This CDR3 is CASSLSARIGGETQYF. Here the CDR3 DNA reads TGTGCCAGCAGCTTAAGTGCTCGTATCGGTGGGGAGACCCAGTACTTC.

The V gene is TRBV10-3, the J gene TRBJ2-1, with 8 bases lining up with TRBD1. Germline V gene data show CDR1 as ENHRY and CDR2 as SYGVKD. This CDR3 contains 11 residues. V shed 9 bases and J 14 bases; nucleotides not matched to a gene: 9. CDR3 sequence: CAMGDRGGEFF. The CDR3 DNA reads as TGTGCCATGGGTGACAGGGGAGGAGAGTTCTTC.

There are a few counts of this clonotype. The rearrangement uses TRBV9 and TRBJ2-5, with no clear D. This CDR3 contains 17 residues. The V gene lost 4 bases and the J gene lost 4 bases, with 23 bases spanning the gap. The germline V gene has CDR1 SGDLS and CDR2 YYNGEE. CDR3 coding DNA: TGTGCCAGCAGCCCTTTTCCCCAGCCCGGGTCTGGAGAGACCCAGTACTTC. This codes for CASSPFPQPGSGETQYF. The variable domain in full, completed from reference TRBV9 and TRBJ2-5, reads DSGVTQTPKHLITATGQRVTLRCSPRSGDLSVYWYQQSLDQGLQFLIQYYNGEERAKGNILERFSAQQFPDLHSELNLSSLELGDSALYFCASSPFPQPGSGETQYFGPGTRLLVL.

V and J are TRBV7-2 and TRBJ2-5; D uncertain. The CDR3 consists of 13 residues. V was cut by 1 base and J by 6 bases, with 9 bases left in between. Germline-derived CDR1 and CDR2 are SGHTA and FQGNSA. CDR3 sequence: CASSLGPTQTQYF. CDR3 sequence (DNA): TGTGCCAGCAGCTTAGGGCCCACCCAGACCCAGTACTTC.

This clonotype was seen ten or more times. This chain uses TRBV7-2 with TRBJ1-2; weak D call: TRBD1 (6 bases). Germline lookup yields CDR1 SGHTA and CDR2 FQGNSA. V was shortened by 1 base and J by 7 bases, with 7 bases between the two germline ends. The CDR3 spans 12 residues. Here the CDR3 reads CASSLGQVGYTF. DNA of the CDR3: TGTGCCAGCAGCTTAGGACAGGTTGGCTACACCTTC.

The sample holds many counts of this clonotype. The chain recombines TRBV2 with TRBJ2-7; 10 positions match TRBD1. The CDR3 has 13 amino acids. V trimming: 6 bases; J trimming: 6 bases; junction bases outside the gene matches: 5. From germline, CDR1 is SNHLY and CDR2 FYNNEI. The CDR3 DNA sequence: TGTGCCAGCAGGGACAGGGGGATTCTCGAGCAGTACTTC. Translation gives CASRDRGILEQYF.

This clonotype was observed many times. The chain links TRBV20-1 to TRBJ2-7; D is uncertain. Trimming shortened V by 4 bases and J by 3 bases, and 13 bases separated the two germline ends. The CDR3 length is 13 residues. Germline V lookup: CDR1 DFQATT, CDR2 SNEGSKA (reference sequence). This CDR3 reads CSATRDRYYEQYF. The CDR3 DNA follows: TGCAGTGCTACCAGAGACCGTTACTACGAGCAGTACTTC.